This T cell receptor (beta chain) was observed in a study of blood T cell repertoires in COVID-19. There are 14 residues in the CDR3. With V trimmed by 4 bases and J by 5 bases, 8 bases remained unmatched. From germline, CDR1 is SGHRS and CDR2 YFSETQ. Produced via immunoSEQ multiplex PCR; TCRdb's table is partial and in-frame only. Among more than 200,000 clones, more than 75% were seen once, and the ten largest hold about 4.8%. This clonotype was obtained from a man aged 45 to 65 with acute or convalescent COVID-19. V and J are TRBV5-1 and TRBJ2-5, with 7 positions matching TRBD1. Sequencing input: peripheral blood. The CDR3 coding sequence is TGCGCCAGCAGCGCCGCCACAGGGGAGGAGACCCAGTACTTC. Translated, it gives CASSAATGEETQYF.